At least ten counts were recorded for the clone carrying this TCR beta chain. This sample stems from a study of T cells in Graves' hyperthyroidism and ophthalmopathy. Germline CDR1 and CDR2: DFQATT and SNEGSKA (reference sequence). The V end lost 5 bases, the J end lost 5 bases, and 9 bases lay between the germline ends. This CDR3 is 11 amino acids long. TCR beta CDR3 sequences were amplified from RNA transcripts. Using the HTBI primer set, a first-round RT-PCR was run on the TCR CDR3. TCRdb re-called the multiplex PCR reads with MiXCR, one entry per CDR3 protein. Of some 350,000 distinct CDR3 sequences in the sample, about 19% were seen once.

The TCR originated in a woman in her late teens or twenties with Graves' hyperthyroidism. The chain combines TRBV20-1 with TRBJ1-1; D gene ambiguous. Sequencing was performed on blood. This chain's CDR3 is CSAWRITEAFF. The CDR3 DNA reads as TGCAGTGCTTGGAGGATTACTGAAGCTTTCTTT.